The rows below give T cell receptor beta chains drawn from one sample of a study of T cells in localized non-small cell lung cancer. Only in-frame clones appear in the TCRdb table, and some are missing; sequencing was by immunoSEQ multiplex PCR. This sample has 70,000 to 100,000 clones, with approximately 91% found just once. Here the sequenced sample was PBMCs, taken before any cancer treatment. The origin of the receptors is a woman aged 35 to 70 with stage II squamous cell lung carcinoma. The CDR3 runs from the conserved cysteine through the conserved F or W. The D gene is left open where the match is weak. Only some rows state a clone size, as once, few, many or a class for expanded clones.

>-|-|TRBV28
CASSLEGKAYGYTF
>-|TRBD2|TRBV6-5
CASSFPGLGYNEQFF
>-|-|TRBV30
CAWSVGQGGGSPLHF
>-|TRBD2|TRBV27
CASSLGLAVDTGELFF
>-|-|TRBV6-6
CASSYDSLNTEAFF
>-|-|TRBV25-1
CASSERRWYQETQYF
>-|-|TRBV7-9
CASSLPPGTGGVEQYF
>-|TRBD1|TRBV28
CASSSDRGGYTF
>-|TRBD1|TRBV16
CASSPPGQRGAPGQPQHF
>-|TRBD1|TRBV30
CAWMTPGTGRLMRYGYTF
>-|-|TRBV5-6
CASSLDPGRTEAFF
>-|TRBD2|TRBV6-1
CASSERGIGVAGTIYSYEQYF
>-|TRBD1|TRBV19
CASTRTGKNTEAFF
>once|-|TRBV4-1
CASSPRRGSMYQPQHF
>-|-|TRBV19
CASSKGLTTGELFF
>-|TRBD1|TRBV19
CASSPRGAGGYQPQHF
>once|-|TRBV7-2
CASSPGGTGIHEQYF
>-|TRBD1|TRBV7-9
CASSQDRLEQYF